This entry lists 23 T cell receptor beta chains sequenced from one sample in a study of sequential checkpoint blockade in melanoma. Treatment indicated: randomized to nivolumab then ipilimumab (arm A) or the reverse (arm B). Method: immunoSEQ multiplex PCR; TCRdb's copy keeps in-frame clones and lacks some. The data show about 38,000 clones, with about 88% seen just once and under 15% held by the top ten. The starting material was CD8+ T cells sorted from blood (inferred from file names), obtained from a patient given nivolumab and ipilimumab in sequence. The receptor source for this set is a human donor with melanoma.

The chain is built from TRBV7-9 and TRBJ1-2; no definite D call. V lost 5 bases to trimming and J lost 7 bases, with 8 bases between them. The germline gives CDR1 SEHNR, CDR2 FQNEAQ (reference sequence). CDR3 length: 11 residues. DNA for the CDR3: TGTGCCAGCAGCCACAGCTTTGGCTACACCTTC. Translation: CASSHSFGYTF.

This rearrangement joins TRBV27 to TRBJ2-3; possibly TRBD2 for D (5 bases). Trimming removed 0 bases from V and 4 bases from J, with 8 bases in between. Germline V gene data show CDR1 as MNHEY and CDR2 as SMNVEV (reference sequence). This CDR3 region has 14 residues. The CDR3 protein is CASSLSAGADTQYF. CDR3 nucleotides: TGTGCCAGCAGTTTATCGGCGGGTGCAGATACGCAGTATTTT.

J is TRBJ2-1 and V is TRBV5-4; the D is unclear. The germline V gene encodes CDR1 SGHNT and CDR2 YYREEE (reference sequence). The germline V and J ends were trimmed by 0 bases and 6 bases, with 4 bases remaining between them. The CDR3 is 12 amino acids. The CDR3 protein is CASSLVLNEQFF. The CDR3 nucleotides read TGTGCCAGCAGCTTGGTTCTCAATGAGCAGTTCTTC.

The chain has TRBV11-2 and TRBJ2-7; D is unresolved. CDR1 and CDR2 (germline): SGHAT, FQNNGV. The V end was cut by 2 bases, the J end by 0 bases, with 8 bases between. The CDR3 contains 14 residues. CDR3 protein: CASSLSQFSYEQYF. The CDR3 DNA sequence: TGTGCCAGCAGCTTATCTCAGTTCTCCTACGAGCAGTACTTC.

The rearrangement joins TRBV28 to TRBJ2-1, with D possibly matching TRBD1 (5 bases). The CDR3 sequence is 13 residues long. V lost 8 bases to trimming and J lost 4 bases, with 12 bases between them. Germline loops: CDR1 MDHEN, CDR2 SYDVKM. In DNA form, the CDR3 reads TGTGCCAGCCTTCAGACAGTATACAATGAGCAGTTCTTC. Amino acid sequence: CASLQTVYNEQFF.

This clone was recorded only once. V is TRBV27 and J is TRBJ2-2, with TRBD2 matching over 11 bases. This CDR3 is 16 amino acids long. V was pared by 4 bases and J by 4 bases, with 5 bases of the junction left unmatched. CDR1 is MNHEY, CDR2 SMNVEV, per germline (reference sequence). CDR3 region: CASSSGLAGGTGELFF. The CDR3 DNA reads TGTGCCAGCAGTTCCGGACTAGCGGGTGGCACCGGGGAGCTGTTTTTT.

The chain recombines TRBV27 with TRBJ1-2; D remains unclear. Germline V CDR1 and CDR2: MNHEY, SMNVEV (reference sequence). This CDR3 is built from 13 residues. V shed 6 bases and J shed 0 bases, with 8 bases lying between them. The DNA of the CDR3 is TGTGCCAGCAGCCCAGGTCCTAACTATGGCTACACCTTC. The encoded protein is CASSPGPNYGYTF.

The CDR3 reads CASASLDTEAFF. In DNA form, the CDR3 reads TGTGCCAGCGCGAGTTTAGACACTGAAGCTTTCTTT. The chain employs TRBV9 and TRBJ1-1; no definite D call. CDR1 is SGDLS and CDR2 is YYNGEE in the germline V gene. The germline V and J ends were trimmed by 7 bases and 3 bases, with 10 bases remaining between them. The CDR3 length is 12 residues.

The chain uses TRBV10-3 and TRBJ2-1; a weak D match, TRBD2 (6 bases). Germline assignment: CDR1 ENHRY and CDR2 SYGVKD. Trimming took 0 bases from V and 0 from J, leaving 9 bases between them. The CDR3 extends over 16 amino acids. The CDR3 DNA follows: TGTGCCATCAGTGAGTCAGAGGGAGGCTCCTACAATGAGCAGTTCTTC. This sequence encodes CAISESEGGSYNEQFF.

The V and J genes are TRBV9 and TRBJ1-3; maybe TRBD1 (5 bases). Germline CDR1 reads SGDLS; CDR2 reads YYNGEE. This CDR3 has 14 residues. Trimming cost V 3 bases and J 0 bases, with 7 bases left between them. This CDR3 is CASSAGDSGNTIYF. CDR3 DNA: TGTGCCAGCAGCGCGGGGGACTCTGGAAACACCATATATTTT. The full variable domain, its missing parts supplied by reference TRBV9 and TRBJ1-3, is DSGVTQTPKHLITATGQRVTLRCSPRSGDLSVYWYQQSLDQGLQFLIQYYNGEERAKGNILERFSAQQFPDLHSELNLSSLELGDSALYFCASSAGDSGNTIYFGEGSWLTVV.

This clone was recorded once. V usage is TRBV23-1 and J usage is TRBJ2-3; weak D call: TRBD2 (6 bases). TRBV23-1 is given ORF status, its function remaining uncertain. The CDR3 runs to 15 residues. V gave up 5 bases and J gave up 5 bases, with 17 bases separating them. The chain's CDR3 is CASSCPGGGIDTQYF. The CDR3 DNA reads as TGCGCCAGCAGTTGCCCCGGGGGAGGTATAGATACGCAGTATTTT.

CDR3 sequence reads: CASSLSVGQLANYGYTF. CDR3 in DNA: TGTGCCAGCAGTTTATCGGTTGGACAGCTGGCTAACTATGGCTACACCTTC. The rearrangement joins TRBV27 to TRBJ1-2; tentative D call: TRBD1 (6 bases). Germline-derived CDR1 and CDR2 are MNHEY and SMNVEV (reference sequence). Trimming left V 0 bases short and J 0 bases short, with 14 bases between. CDR3 length: 17 residues.

The chain uses TRBV4-1 and TRBJ2-1; TRBD2 matches 10 bases. The CDR3 has 18 amino acids. From germline, CDR1 is MGHRA and CDR2 YSYEKL. The junction had 14 bases not matched to a gene; V was cut back by 3 bases and J by 6 bases. CDR3 sequence reads: CASSHQPYLAGEGNEQFF. CDR3 nucleotides: TGCGCCAGCAGCCACCAGCCCTATCTAGCGGGAGAAGGCAATGAGCAGTTCTTC.

This clone was detected once. The chain links TRBV7-2 to TRBJ2-7, with 9 bases matching TRBD1. J lost 4 bases, V lost 3 bases, and 7 bases had no gene match. There are 15 residues in the CDR3. From germline, CDR1 is SGHTA and CDR2 FQGNSA. The CDR3 DNA sequence: TGTGCCAGCAGCTTGTTCGGGACAGGGAGGTACGAGCAGTACTTC. Protein sequence: CASSLFGTGRYEQYF.

The rearrangement links TRBV12-5 to TRBJ1-1, with D unclear. V was trimmed by 3 bases and J by 1 base, leaving 3 bases between them. There are 12 residues in the CDR3. Germline CDR1 is LGHNT and CDR2 is FRNRAP. The CDR3 reads CASGLQNTEAFF. The CDR3, as DNA: TGTGCTAGTGGTTTACAGAACACTGAAGCTTTCTTT.

The gene calls are TRBV7-8 and TRBJ1-2; maybe TRBD1 (6 bases). V dropped 1 base and J dropped 6 bases, with 12 bases sitting between them. Germline lookup yields CDR1 SGHVS and CDR2 FQNEAQ. This CDR3 has 14 residues. The CDR3 sequence is CASSLGSGVDGYTF. Here the CDR3 DNA reads TGTGCCAGCAGCTTAGGGTCAGGGGTCGATGGCTACACCTTC.

The chain carries TRBV27 and TRBJ1-2; 7 bases are a match to TRBD1. The V and J ends lost 6 bases and 0 bases, in that order; junction bases with no gene match: 4. Germline loops: CDR1 MNHEY, CDR2 SMNVEV (reference sequence). This CDR3 spans 14 amino acids. This chain's CDR3 is CASRPGQPNYGYTF. The CDR3 DNA sequence: TGTGCCAGCAGACCGGGACAGCCTAACTATGGCTACACCTTC.

The table lists this clone with a count of one. The V gene is TRBV5-1, the J gene TRBJ2-3, with D perhaps TRBD2 (5 bases). Germline CDR1 is SGHRS and CDR2 is YFSETQ. There are 14 residues in the CDR3. V gave up 4 bases and J gave up 4 bases, with 13 bases separating them. Here the CDR3 DNA reads TGCGCCAGCAGCGAATCACTAGATCCAGATACGCAGTATTTT. Translated: CASSESLDPDTQYF.

This clone has only one observation. The chain uses TRBV19 and TRBJ2-1; D unresolved. This CDR3 has 12 amino acids. Per germline, CDR1 LNHDA and CDR2 SQIVND (reference sequence). Deletions cut 7 bases from V and 8 bases from J, with 12 bases between. The CDR3 protein is CASTSTPDEQFF. The CDR3 DNA reads TGTGCCAGTACCTCAACACCCGATGAGCAGTTCTTC.

This chain connects TRBV19 to TRBJ1-4; no definite D call. Trimming removed 3 bases from V and 3 bases from J, with 17 bases in between. The CDR3 has 17 residues. The germline CDR1 and CDR2 sequences are LNHDA and SQIVND (reference sequence). CDR3 nucleotide sequence: TGTGCCAGTAGTATTTTGGGTTCGGCGAGGTCTAATGAAAAACTGTTTTTT. This translates into CASSILGSARSNEKLFF.

The V gene is TRBV29-1, the J gene TRBJ2-6; 14 bases agree with TRBD2. Germline V lookup: CDR1 SQVTM, CDR2 ANQGSEA. The CDR3 runs to 19 residues. V dropped 0 bases and J dropped 0; count of bases not matched to a gene: 4. The CDR3 loop is CSVEDWGLAGASGANVLTF. CDR3 nucleotides: TGCAGCGTTGAAGATTGGGGACTAGCGGGGGCCTCTGGGGCCAACGTCCTGACTTTC. Combining the CDR3 with reference TRBV29-1 and TRBJ2-6 gives the whole variable domain SAVISQKPSRDICQRGTSLTIQCQVDSQVTMMFWYRQQPGQSLTLIATANQGSEATYESGFVIDKFPISRPNLTFSTLTVSNMSPEDSSIYLCSVEDWGLAGASGANVLTFGAGSRLTVL.

The chain carries TRBV7-9 and TRBJ2-2, with TRBD2 matching over 10 bases. Germline CDR1 is SEHNR and CDR2 is FQNEAQ (reference sequence). V was clipped by 5 bases and J by 7 bases; unmatched bases: 7. The CDR3 sequence is 15 residues long. Here the CDR3 reads CASSPGTSAHGELFF. The DNA for the CDR3 is TGTGCCAGCAGCCCGGGGACTAGCGCCCACGGGGAGCTGTTTTTT.

The CDR3, as DNA: TGTGCCAGTCATAGTAGGGGACAAGAGACCCAGTACTTC. Translation gives CASHSRGQETQYF. The genes are TRBV6-5 and TRBJ2-5, with a weak D call TRBD1 (5 bases). The germline V gene has CDR1 MNHEY and CDR2 SVGAGI. Deletions cut 9 bases from V and 2 bases from J, with 13 bases between. There are 13 residues in the CDR3.